The rows below give T cell receptor beta chains drawn from one sample of a study of blood T cell repertoires in COVID-19. Clones were sequenced by immunoSEQ multiplex PCR, and TCRdb holds only the in-frame ones, with some missing. The sample shows more than 100,000 clones, approximately 89% of them seen only once. Input material: peripheral blood. The receptors were sampled from a woman older than 75 in a cohort sampled during active COVID-19. Both conserved end residues are part of each CDR3. The D gene is left open where the match is weak. Rows give clone size only sometimes, using once, few, many, or a class for an expanded clone.

j_call | clone_size | v_call | d_call | cdr3_aa | cdr3_nt
TRBJ2-2 | - | TRBV5-1 | - | CASSPQEAGTGELFF | TGCGCCAGCAGCCCGCAGGAAGCGGGCACCGGGGAGCTGTTTTTT
TRBJ2-2 | - | TRBV2 | - | CASIMDRNTGELFF | TGTGCCAGCATCATGGACAGGAACACCGGGGAGCTGTTTTTT
TRBJ2-1 | - | TRBV4-2 | TRBD1 | CASSQESSGQGVNEQFF | TGTGCCAGCAGCCAAGAAAGCTCGGGACAGGGGGTGAATGAGCAGTTCTTC
TRBJ1-1 | - | TRBV19 | - | CASSMTGNTEAFF | TGTGCCAGTAGTATGACAGGGAACACTGAAGCTTTCTTT
TRBJ2-7 | - | TRBV6-5 | - | CASGDNYEQYF | TGTGCCAGCGGGGACAACTACGAGCAGTACTTC
TRBJ1-3 | - | TRBV21-1 | - | CASSKTGSGNTIYF | TGTGCCAGCAGCAAGACAGGCTCTGGAAACACCATATATTTT
TRBJ2-1 | - | TRBV6-6 | TRBD1 | CASRPGTGTHEQFF | TGTGCCAGCAGGCCCGGGACAGGGACACATGAGCAGTTCTTC
TRBJ2-7 | - | TRBV5-1 | - | CASIAAVAERSYEQYF | TGCGCCAGCATCGCCGCGGTCGCAGAGAGATCCTACGAGCAGTACTTC
TRBJ2-7 | - | TRBV18 | - | CASSGGAGDIYEQYF | TGTGCCAGCTCGGGGGGGGCAGGGGATATCTACGAGCAGTACTTC
TRBJ1-5 | - | TRBV30 | - | CAWSVTVGQPQHF | TGTGCCTGGAGTGTGACAGTAGGTCAGCCCCAGCATTTT
TRBJ2-5 | - | TRBV5-4 | TRBD1 | CASSRNSRGLVETQYF | TGTGCCAGCAGCCGCAACTCTAGGGGGCTAGTTGAGACCCAGTACTTC
TRBJ1-1 | - | TRBV10-3 | TRBD1 | CAISGQGLNTEAFF | TGTGCCATCAGTGGACAGGGTCTGAACACTGAAGCTTTCTTT
TRBJ2-2 | - | TRBV6-4 | TRBD1 | CARDRGRPNTGELFF | TGTGCCAGGGACAGGGGGCGACCAAACACCGGGGAGCTGTTTTTT
TRBJ1-5 | - | TRBV19 | - | CASSSSQGPQPQHF | TGTGCCAGTAGTAGTTCACAGGGACCTCAGCCCCAGCATTTT
TRBJ2-3 | - | TRBV7-7 | TRBD2 | CASSLGRREVIDTQYF | TGTGCTAGCAGCTTAGGGAGGCGGGAGGTGATAGATACGCAGTATTTT
TRBJ1-1 | - | TRBV7-9 | TRBD1 | CASSLSGGAEAFF | TGTGCCAGCAGCTTATCAGGGGGAGCTGAAGCTTTCTTT
TRBJ1-5 | - | TRBV28 | - | CAGGKGRQPQHF | TGTGCCGGAGGGAAAGGGCGGCAGCCCCAGCATTTT
TRBJ1-6 | - | TRBV3-1/TRBV3-2 | - | CASSQKRRQIFSPLHF | TGTGCCAGCAGCCAAAAAAGGCGGCAGATTTTTTCACCCCTCCACTTT
TRBJ2-7 | - | TRBV10-3 | TRBD1 | CAISFNTGAYEQYF | TGTGCCATCAGTTTTAATACAGGGGCCTACGAGCAGTACTTC
TRBJ1-6 | - | TRBV28 | - | CASSSQGSPLHF | TGTGCCAGCAGTTCGCAGGGTTCACCCCTCCACTTT
TRBJ2-1 | - | TRBV5-1 | TRBD2 | CASSQRGGLYNEQFF | TGCGCCAGCAGCCAGCGGGGGGGCTTGTACAATGAGCAGTTCTTC
TRBJ2-1 | - | TRBV18 | TRBD1 | CASRGTGASLYNEQFF | TGTGCCAGCCGCGGGACAGGAGCCTCCCTCTACAATGAGCAGTTCTTC
TRBJ1-4 | - | TRBV3-1/TRBV3-2 | - | CASSPQSEKLFF | TGTGCCAGCAGCCCTCAAAGCGAAAAACTGTTTTTT
TRBJ2-7 | - | TRBV27 | TRBD2 | CASSPRLAGGYEQYF | TGTGCCAGCAGTCCCCGACTAGCGGGAGGCTACGAGCAGTACTTC
TRBJ1-6 | - | TRBV25-1 | - | CASSEIRESGVLHF | TGTGCCAGCAGTGAAATTAGAGAAAGCGGAGTTCTCCACTTT
TRBJ1-6 | few | TRBV11-2 | TRBD1 | CASMKGQGINSPLHF | TGTGCCAGCATGAAAGGACAGGGAATTAATTCACCCCTCCACTTT
TRBJ1-1 | - | TRBV7-3 | - | CASSMGTLNTEAFF | TGTGCCAGCAGCATGGGGACACTGAACACTGAAGCTTTCTTT
TRBJ1-2 | - | TRBV5-1 | TRBD1 | CASRRFSGTGNYGYTF | TGCGCCAGCAGACGTTTTTCCGGGACAGGAAACTATGGCTACACCTTC
TRBJ2-7 | - | TRBV19 | - | CASSTGGTSYEQYF | TGTGCCAGTAGTACCGGGGGAACTTCCTACGAGCAGTACTTC
TRBJ2-1 | few | TRBV28 | TRBD2 | CASSSPGGLAYNEQFF | TGTGCCAGCAGTTCTCCGGGGGGGTTGGCCTACAATGAGCAGTTCTTC
TRBJ2-1 | once | TRBV10-1 | - | CASSAGQNSYNEQFF | TGCGCCAGCAGCGCAGGACAGAACTCCTACAATGAGCAGTTCTTC
TRBJ2-3 | - | TRBV21-1 | - | CASRVYFLTSGISDTQYF | TGTGCCAGCAGGGTTTATTTCCTGACTAGCGGGATATCTGATACGCAGTATTTT
TRBJ1-2 | - | TRBV4-1 | - | CASSLLQAQRGYTF | TGCGCCAGCAGCCTCCTCCAGGCCCAAAGGGGCTACACCTTC
TRBJ1-2 | - | TRBV28 | TRBD1 | CASSSLPGGYGYTF | TGTGCCAGCAGTTCTTTACCAGGGGGCTATGGCTACACCTTC
TRBJ1-5 | - | TRBV7-9 | - | CASSLLQANQPQHF | TGTGCCAGCAGCTTACTTCAGGCTAATCAGCCCCAGCATTTT
TRBJ2-3 | - | TRBV28 | - | CASSLSSPTQYF | TGTGCCAGCAGTTTATCGTCCCCTACGCAGTATTTT
TRBJ1-3 | - | TRBV5-6 | TRBD1 | CASSVTGPGNTIYF | TGTGCCAGCAGCGTGACAGGGCCTGGAAACACCATATATTTT
TRBJ2-5 | once | TRBV28 | TRBD2 | CASTSGTSGETQYF | TGTGCCAGCACCTCCGGGACTAGCGGGGAGACCCAGTACTTC
TRBJ2-2 | once | TRBV7-2 | - | CASSLFLSGGELFF | TGTGCCAGCAGCTTATTTCTATCGGGCGGGGAGCTGTTTTTT
TRBJ2-1 | once | TRBV24-1 | TRBD2 | CATSDALAGGSRAEQFF | TGTGCCACCAGTGATGCACTAGCGGGGGGGTCGAGGGCTGAGCAGTTCTTC
TRBJ2-1 | - | TRBV27 | TRBD1 | CASSHGQGGEQFF | TGTGCCAGCAGCCACGGACAGGGTGGTGAGCAGTTCTTC